These T cell receptor beta chains were read from a single sample in a study of blood T cell repertoires in COVID-19. Generated by immunoSEQ multiplex PCR, the TCRdb table keeps only in-frame clones and is missing some. Of approximately 230,000 clones in the sample, around 85% were seen once. The specimen was peripheral blood. The source is a man at least 80 years old with acute or convalescent COVID-19. The CDR3 runs from the conserved cysteine through the conserved F or W. D genes are given only for firm matches. Some rows mark clone size as missing; the rest say once, few, many or name a class of expanded clone.

j_call	d_call	v_call	cdr3_length	clone_size	cdr3_aa	cdr3_nt
TRBJ1-1	-	TRBV10-3	13	once	CATGWGQTTEAFF	TGTGCCACCGGATGGGGACAAACTACTGAAGCTTTCTTT
TRBJ1-6	TRBD1	TRBV10-3	14	-	CAISATGSNSPLHF	TGTGCCATCAGTGCGACAGGGAGTAATTCACCCCTCCACTTT
TRBJ2-1	TRBD1	TRBV18	14	few	CASHRDRGWNEQFF	TGTGCCAGCCACCGGGACAGGGGGTGGAATGAGCAGTTCTTC
TRBJ2-7	TRBD2	TRBV19	14	few	CASGLAGGPHEQYF	TGTGCCAGCGGACTAGCGGGAGGGCCCCACGAGCAGTACTTC
TRBJ2-1	-	TRBV5-1	17	-	CASSLGWAGTLRVEQFF	TGCGCCAGCAGCTTGGGGTGGGCCGGGACTCTACGGGTTGAGCAGTTCTTC
TRBJ2-7	-	TRBV5-5	15	-	CASSFGVGVHYEQYF	TGTGCCAGCAGCTTTGGTGTAGGGGTTCACTACGAGCAGTACTTC
TRBJ1-5	-	TRBV18	14	-	CASSPDGLNQPQHF	TGTGCCAGCTCACCGGACGGACTCAATCAGCCCCAGCATTTT
TRBJ1-2	-	TRBV28	13	-	CAVQSDTNYGYTF	TGTGCCGTTCAGTCGGACACCAACTATGGCTACACCTTC
TRBJ1-1	TRBD1	TRBV19	18	-	CASSIDLTPGQLNTEAFF	TGTGCCAGTAGTATAGATCTCACCCCGGGACAGTTGAACACTGAAGCTTTCTTT
TRBJ2-1	TRBD2	TRBV5-1	16	-	CASSLQAGGLYNEQFF	TGCGCCAGCAGCTTACAAGCGGGGGGCCTTTACAATGAGCAGTTCTTC
TRBJ2-3	-	TRBV9	14	-	CASSHHGATDTQYF	TGTGCCAGCAGCCATCACGGTGCCACAGATACGCAGTATTTT
TRBJ1-5	-	TRBV6-5	14	-	CASSIRQVNQPQHF	TGTGCCAGCAGCATTCGACAGGTTAATCAGCCCCAGCATTTT
TRBJ1-2	TRBD1	TRBV19	19	-	CASSLSRPGQGREERGYTF	TGTGCCAGTAGTCTAAGCCGGCCGGGACAGGGAAGGGAAGAGCGTGGCTACACCTTC
TRBJ1-2	TRBD1	TRBV3-1/TRBV3-2	17	once	CASSQERTGGPNYGYTF	TGTGCCAGCAGCCAGGAGAGGACAGGGGGACCTAACTATGGCTACACCTTC
TRBJ2-7	-	TRBV7-9	12	once	CASSPGGSEQYF	TGTGCCAGCAGCCCAGGGGGGAGCGAGCAGTACTTC
TRBJ2-5	TRBD1	TRBV12-5	14	-	CASGPRMAGGTQYF	TGTGCTAGTGGTCCCCGTATGGCAGGGGGGACCCAGTACTTC
TRBJ1-1	TRBD1	TRBV4-1	15	-	CASSQELPGTVEAFF	TGCGCCAGCAGCCAAGAGTTACCCGGGACAGTTGAAGCTTTCTTT
TRBJ2-5	TRBD2	TRBV11-3	14	-	CASSPAGGVETQYF	TGTGCCAGCAGCCCCGCGGGAGGGGTAGAGACCCAGTACTTC
TRBJ2-7	-	TRBV12-3/TRBV12-4	13	-	CASGGGPGYEQYF	TGTGCCAGCGGGGGGGGGCCTGGTTACGAGCAGTACTTC
TRBJ2-1	TRBD1	TRBV18	16	-	CASSPRDRGHGNEQFF	TGTGCCAGCTCACCAAGGGACAGGGGGCACGGCAATGAGCAGTTCTTC
TRBJ2-5	TRBD2	TRBV5-1	16	-	CASSKGLAGVVETQYF	TGCGCCAGCAGCAAAGGACTAGCGGGAGTGGTCGAGACCCAGTACTTC
TRBJ1-2	-	TRBV19	16	few	CASSIDRGRSNYGYTF	TGTGCCAGTAGTATAGATCGTGGGCGCTCCAACTATGGCTACACCTTC
TRBJ1-1	-	TRBV6-1	13	-	CASSESPAGGAFF	TGTGCCAGCAGTGAATCCCCCGCCGGAGGAGCTTTCTTT
TRBJ1-5	-	TRBV30	14	-	CAWSPRTANQPQHF	TGTGCCTGGAGCCCCCGGACAGCGAATCAGCCCCAGCATTTT
TRBJ1-1	-	TRBV28	18	-	CASTPGGAGRRSGTEAFF	TGTGCCAGCACGCCGGGGGGGGCAGGGCGCCGGTCGGGCACTGAAGCTTTCTTT
TRBJ2-5	TRBD2	TRBV7-2	15	-	CASSLGLAGQETQYF	TGTGCCAGCAGTTTGGGTCTAGCGGGACAAGAGACCCAGTACTTC
TRBJ2-1	TRBD2	TRBV6-1	15	-	CASSEVGGGGDEQFF	TGTGCCAGCAGTGAAGTCGGGGGGGGAGGCGATGAGCAGTTCTTC
TRBJ1-5	TRBD1	TRBV6-5	13	-	CASSPRGRQPQHF	TGTGCCAGCAGCCCCAGGGGGCGCCAGCCCCAGCATTTT
TRBJ1-3	-	TRBV29-1	16	-	CSVEDGQGRSGNTIYF	TGCAGCGTTGAAGATGGTCAGGGGCGCTCTGGAAACACCATATATTTT
TRBJ2-5	TRBD2	TRBV10-2	17	-	CASSEARTIAGQETQYF	TGCGCCAGCAGTGAAGCCAGGACCATAGCGGGGCAAGAGACCCAGTACTTC
TRBJ2-7	-	TRBV6-6	12	-	CASSYKGYEQYF	TGTGCCAGCAGTTACAAGGGGTACGAGCAGTACTTC
TRBJ2-7	-	TRBV5-4	14	-	CASRPETGSYEQYF	TGTGCCAGCAGGCCGGAGACCGGCTCCTACGAGCAGTACTTC
TRBJ2-3	-	TRBV30	15	few	CAWRTGQSLEDTQYF	TGTGCCTGGAGGACCGGACAGAGCCTCGAGGATACGCAGTATTTT
TRBJ2-5	-	TRBV20-1	11	-	CSAAGQETQYF	TGCAGTGCTGCGGGGCAAGAGACCCAGTACTTC
TRBJ2-3	TRBD2	TRBV19	19	-	CASSIDFSASGGSTDTQYF	TGTGCCAGTAGTATAGATTTCTCGGCTAGCGGGGGGAGCACAGATACGCAGTATTTT
TRBJ1-3	-	TRBV19	15	few	CASSGGQGIGNTIYF	TGTGCCAGTTCGGGGGGGCAGGGGATCGGAAACACCATATATTTT
TRBJ2-7	-	TRBV5-1	16	-	CASSLGRDRSSYEQYF	TGCGCCAGCAGCCTGGGTCGCGACAGGAGCTCCTACGAGCAGTACTTC
TRBJ1-1	-	TRBV18	15	-	CASSSGQTANTEAFF	TGTGCCAGCTCATCTGGACAGACTGCGAACACTGAAGCTTTCTTT
TRBJ1-2	TRBD1	TRBV15	16	-	CATSRAGQGSPYGYTF	TGTGCCACCAGCAGAGCCGGACAGGGGTCCCCCTATGGCTACACCTTC
TRBJ1-4	-	TRBV5-6	16	-	CASSLGVRQTNEKLFF	TGTGCCAGCAGCTTGGGTGTCAGGCAAACTAATGAAAAACTGTTTTTT
TRBJ2-3	-	TRBV7-9	16	-	CASSFTGSARTDTQYF	TGTGCCAGCAGCTTTACAGGCAGCGCCCGCACAGATACGCAGTATTTT
TRBJ2-1	TRBD2	TRBV10-2	15	-	CASSRGLESNNEQFF	TGCGCCAGCAGCAGAGGACTAGAGTCGAACAATGAGCAGTTCTTC
TRBJ1-2	-	TRBV5-6	13	-	CASSLDGQDGYTF	TGTGCCAGCAGCTTGGATGGGCAGGATGGCTACACCTTC